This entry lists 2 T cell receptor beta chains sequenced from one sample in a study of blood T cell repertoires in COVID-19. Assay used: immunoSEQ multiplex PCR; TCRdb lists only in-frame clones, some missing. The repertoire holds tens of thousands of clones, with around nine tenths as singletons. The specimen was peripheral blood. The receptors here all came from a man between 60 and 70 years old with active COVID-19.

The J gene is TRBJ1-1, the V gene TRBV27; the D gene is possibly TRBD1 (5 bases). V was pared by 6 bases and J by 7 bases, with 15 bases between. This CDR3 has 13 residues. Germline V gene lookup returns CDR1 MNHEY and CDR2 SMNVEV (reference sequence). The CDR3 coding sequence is TGTGCCAGCAGCCCCGGACATAAGCGTGAAGCTTTCTTT. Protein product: CASSPGHKREAFF.

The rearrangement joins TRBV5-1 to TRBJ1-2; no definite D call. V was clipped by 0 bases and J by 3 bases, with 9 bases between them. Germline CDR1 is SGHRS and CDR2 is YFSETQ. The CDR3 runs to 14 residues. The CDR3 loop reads CASSLGSSDYGYTF. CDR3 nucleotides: TGCGCCAGCAGCTTGGGCAGTTCTGACTATGGCTACACCTTC. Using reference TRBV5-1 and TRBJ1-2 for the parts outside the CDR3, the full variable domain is KAGVTQTPRYLIKTRGQQVTLSCSPISGHRSVSWYQQTPGQGLQFLFEYFSETQRNKGNFPGRFSGRQFSNSRSEMNVSTLELGDSALYLCASSLGSSDYGYTFGSGTRLTVV.